A selection of T cell receptor beta chains follows, all from one sample in a study of T cell repertoires in aging, cancer and after chemotherapy. A single record per CDR3 protein comes from TCRdb applying MiXCR to the multiplex PCR reads. The table records approximately 5,900 distinct CDR3 sequences, under 25% of them present only once. The sample taken for sequencing was blood. The receptors were sampled from a human donor with a blood cancer. Each CDR3 is given with its conserved first and last residue. A D gene is named only where the DNA matches it firmly. Only part of the rows carry a size: once, few, many, or a class if the clone is expanded.

CDR3nt,CDR3aa,d_gene,j_gene,abundance,v_gene
TGTGCCAGTATCGGGGCAAGGGGCTACACCTTC,CASIGARGYTF,-,TRBJ1-2,medium-sized,TRBV19
TGTGCCAGCAGTTTAGGCGCCAGGGTCTATGGCTACACCTTC,CASSLGARVYGYTF,-,TRBJ1-2,few,TRBV28
TGCAGTGCTAGAAGAGGCGCAGGGCGCTCCTACGAGCAGTACTTC,CSARRGAGRSYEQYF,-,TRBJ2-7,few,TRBV20-1
TGTGCCAGCAGCCTAGCGGGAGGGGGGGAGCAGTACTTC,CASSLAGGGEQYF,TRBD2,TRBJ2-7,-,TRBV11-2
TGTGCCAGCAGGAGGGACAGGACGAACACTGAAGCTTTCTTT,CASRRDRTNTEAFF,TRBD1,TRBJ1-1,-,TRBV2
TGTGCCAGCAGCTTAGCGGTCGGCTACTACAATGAGCAGTTCTTC,CASSLAVGYYNEQFF,-,TRBJ2-1,medium-sized,TRBV7-6
TGTGCCAGCAGTCAAGGGGGCCCCGCATCCACCCTCCACTTT,CASSQGGPASTLHF,TRBD1,TRBJ1-6,-,TRBV6-1
TGTGCCAGCTCACCACAAGGGACTGCGACCCAGTACTTC,CASSPQGTATQYF,-,TRBJ2-5,medium-sized,TRBV18
TGTGCCAGTAGTATAACGGGAGGGCCCACCGGGGAGCTGTTTTTT,CASSITGGPTGELFF,TRBD2,TRBJ2-2,medium-sized,TRBV19
TGCAGTGCTAGAGATAAGGCGACTAGCGGCCTGTTAAGCTCCTACAATGAGCAGTTCTTC,CSARDKATSGLLSSYNEQFF,TRBD2,TRBJ2-1,-,TRBV20-1
TGTGCCAGCAGCTTAGGTCTCGGAGACAGCACAGATACGCAGTATTTT,CASSLGLGDSTDTQYF,-,TRBJ2-3,medium-sized,TRBV7-9
TGTGCCACCAGCCCCATGGGGTCTGGAAACACCATATATTTT,CATSPMGSGNTIYF,-,TRBJ1-3,medium-sized,TRBV15
TGTGCCAGCGGACATTTTAGCACAGATACGCAGTATTTT,CASGHFSTDTQYF,-,TRBJ2-3,medium-sized,TRBV7-9
TGTGCCAGCAGTGTCTCCGGGGCCCCCACAGATACGCAGTATTTT,CASSVSGAPTDTQYF,-,TRBJ2-3,once,TRBV6-4
TGTGCCAGCAGCTCCTTGGGACTAGCGTCGCCGGGGTTCACAGATACGCAGTATTTT,CASSSLGLASPGFTDTQYF,TRBD2,TRBJ2-3,medium-sized,TRBV13
TGCAGCGTTGCCCTCGGACTAGCGGCCAACAATGAGCAGTTCTTC,CSVALGLAANNEQFF,TRBD2,TRBJ2-1,large,TRBV29-1
TGTGCCAGTAGTCTAGTTGGCTCCGCGGAAAAACTGTTTTTT,CASSLVGSAEKLFF,-,TRBJ1-4,medium-sized,TRBV19
TGTGCCAGCAGCTTTAGCACCGGGGGCGGCGAGCAGTACTTC,CASSFSTGGGEQYF,-,TRBJ2-7,-,TRBV11-2
TGTGCCAGCAGTTTACTCGGGACAGATTATGGCTACACCTTC,CASSLLGTDYGYTF,TRBD1,TRBJ1-2,few,TRBV28
TGTGCCAGCAGCTGGACTAGCTATTCCGGGGAGCTGTTTTTT,CASSWTSYSGELFF,TRBD2,TRBJ2-2,few,TRBV7-9
TGTGCCAGCAGGCCTCAAGGGTTCACAGATACGCAGTATTTT,CASRPQGFTDTQYF,-,TRBJ2-3,medium-sized,TRBV6-2/TRBV6-3
TGTGCCACCAGTGACCCCCTGGCTGGCTTGGGAGAGCAGTACTTC,CATSDPLAGLGEQYF,-,TRBJ2-7,few,TRBV24-1
TGTGCCACCAGCAGAGGGGGACGGACCTACGAGCAGTACTTC,CATSRGGRTYEQYF,-,TRBJ2-7,medium-sized,TRBV15
TGTGCCAGCAGCTCCCTTACTCGGTACTTGGGCACTGAAGCTTTCTTT,CASSSLTRYLGTEAFF,-,TRBJ1-1,few,TRBV5-6
TGCGCCAGCAGCTTGGGAAAAGGGAACTATAATTCACCCCTCCACTTT,CASSLGKGNYNSPLHF,-,TRBJ1-6,-,TRBV5-1
TGTGCCAGCAGTTACGGAGAGACCCAGTACTTC,CASSYGETQYF,-,TRBJ2-5,medium-sized,TRBV6-5
TGTGCCAGCAGTTTTTTGGGACTAGAGACCCAGTACTTC,CASSFLGLETQYF,-,TRBJ2-5,medium-sized,TRBV12-3/TRBV12-4
TGTGCCAGCTCACTTCAGGAAGAGACCCAGTACTTC,CASSLQEETQYF,-,TRBJ2-5,medium-sized,TRBV18
TGTGCCACCAGCAGAGATGGGGAGCAGTACTTC,CATSRDGEQYF,-,TRBJ2-7,medium-sized,TRBV15
TGTGCCACCAGTGATTTAGCGGGGGGGCTGAAGAATGAGCAGTTCTTC,CATSDLAGGLKNEQFF,TRBD2,TRBJ2-1,-,TRBV24-1
TGCAGTGCTAGAGATCGCCTAGCGGGATCCTACAAGCAGTACTTC,CSARDRLAGSYKQYF,TRBD2,TRBJ2-5,-,TRBV20-1
TGTGCCAGCAGCCTCCGGGGACTCGGAGGGACCCAGTACTTC,CASSLRGLGGTQYF,-,TRBJ2-5,medium-sized,TRBV27
TGTGCCACCAGCGGAGACGGTATCACAGATACGCAGTATTTT,CATSGDGITDTQYF,-,TRBJ2-3,medium-sized,TRBV6-2/TRBV6-3
TGTGCCAGCTCACCGCAAGGGGGGGAGGGTCAGCCCCAGCATTTT,CASSPQGGEGQPQHF,-,TRBJ1-5,few,TRBV18
TGCAGTCGCGGCCAGGAGGGCGTCTACGAGCAGTACTTC,CSRGQEGVYEQYF,-,TRBJ2-7,medium-sized,TRBV29-1
TGTGCCAGCAGCAAGACCCGGGCTTACGAGCAGTACTTC,CASSKTRAYEQYF,-,TRBJ2-7,-,TRBV21-1
TGTGCCAGCAGCAAAATAAACCGAGACAGGGATCTAAAGACCCAGTACTTC,CASSKINRDRDLKTQYF,TRBD1,TRBJ2-5,-,TRBV7-9
TGCAGTGCTAGGCGACGGACTATGAACACTGAAGCTTTCTTT,CSARRRTMNTEAFF,-,TRBJ1-1,few,TRBV20-1
TGTGCCAGCAGGGCCAGGGGCGGCCCAGATACGCAGTATTTT,CASRARGGPDTQYF,-,TRBJ2-3,medium-sized,TRBV12-3/TRBV12-4
TGTGCCAGCATCGGAGCCGGGCTTGGGTCCTACAATGAGCAGTTCTTC,CASIGAGLGSYNEQFF,-,TRBJ2-1,medium-sized,TRBV6-5
TGCGCCAGCAGCTTTCTTCCGGGCGACCCCTACGAGCAGTACTTC,CASSFLPGDPYEQYF,-,TRBJ2-7,-,TRBV5-1
TGTGCCAGCAGTCCGGGACAGCGTAACTATGGCTACACCTTC,CASSPGQRNYGYTF,TRBD1,TRBJ1-2,medium-sized,TRBV11-2